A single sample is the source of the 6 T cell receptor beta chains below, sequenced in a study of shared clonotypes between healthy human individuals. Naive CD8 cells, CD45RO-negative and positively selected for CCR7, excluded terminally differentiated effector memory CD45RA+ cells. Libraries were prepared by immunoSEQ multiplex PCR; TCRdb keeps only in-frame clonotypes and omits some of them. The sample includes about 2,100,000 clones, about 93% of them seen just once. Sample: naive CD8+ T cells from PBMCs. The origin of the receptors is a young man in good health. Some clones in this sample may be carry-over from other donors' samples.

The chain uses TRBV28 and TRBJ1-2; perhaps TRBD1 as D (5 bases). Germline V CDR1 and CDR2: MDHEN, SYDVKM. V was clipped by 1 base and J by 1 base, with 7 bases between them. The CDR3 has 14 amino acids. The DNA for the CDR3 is TGTGCCAGCAGTTTATTGACAGTTAACTATGGCTACACCTTC. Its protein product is CASSLLTVNYGYTF.

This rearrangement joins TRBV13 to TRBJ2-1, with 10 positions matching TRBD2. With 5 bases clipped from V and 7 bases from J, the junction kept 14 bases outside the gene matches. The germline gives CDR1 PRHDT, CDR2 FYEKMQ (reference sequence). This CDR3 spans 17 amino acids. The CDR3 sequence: CASSARLAGTQSNEQFF. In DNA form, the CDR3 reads TGTGCCAGCAGCGCCCGACTAGCGGGCACACAATCAAATGAGCAGTTCTTC.

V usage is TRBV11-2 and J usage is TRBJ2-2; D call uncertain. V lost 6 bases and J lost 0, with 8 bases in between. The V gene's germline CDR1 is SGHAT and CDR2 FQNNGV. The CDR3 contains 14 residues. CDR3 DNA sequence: TGTGCCAGCAGTTCGATTACGAACACCGGGGAGCTGTTTTTT. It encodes CASSSITNTGELFF. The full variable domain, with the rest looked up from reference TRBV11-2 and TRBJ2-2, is EAGVAQSPRYKIIEKRQSVAFWCNPISGHATLYWYQQILGQGPKLLIQFQNNGVVDDSQLPKDRFSAERLKGVDSTLKIQPAKLEDSAVYLCASSSITNTGELFFGEGSRLTVL.

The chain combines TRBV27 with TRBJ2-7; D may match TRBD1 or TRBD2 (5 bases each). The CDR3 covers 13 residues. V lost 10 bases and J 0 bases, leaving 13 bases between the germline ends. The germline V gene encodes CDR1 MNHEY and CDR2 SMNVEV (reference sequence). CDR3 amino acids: CATGTSSSYEQYF. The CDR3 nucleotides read TGTGCCACCGGGACGTCTAGCTCCTACGAGCAGTACTTC.

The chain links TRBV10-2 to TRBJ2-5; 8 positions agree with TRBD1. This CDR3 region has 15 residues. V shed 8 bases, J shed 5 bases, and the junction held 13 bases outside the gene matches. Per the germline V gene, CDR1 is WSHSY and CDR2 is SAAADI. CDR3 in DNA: TGCGCCAGCTGGGGGCAGGGGGCACGTACGGAGACCCAGTACTTC. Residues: CASWGQGARTETQYF.

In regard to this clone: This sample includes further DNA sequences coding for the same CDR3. The CDR3 sequence: CASSLDRGAYEQYF. The CDR3, as DNA: TGTGCCAGCAGCCTGGACAGGGGGGCCTACGAGCAGTACTTC. This chain connects TRBV28 to TRBJ2-7; 10 nucleotides line up with TRBD1. With V trimmed by 6 bases and J by 2 bases, 4 bases remained unmatched. Germline lookup yields CDR1 MDHEN and CDR2 SYDVKM. CDR3 length: 14 residues.